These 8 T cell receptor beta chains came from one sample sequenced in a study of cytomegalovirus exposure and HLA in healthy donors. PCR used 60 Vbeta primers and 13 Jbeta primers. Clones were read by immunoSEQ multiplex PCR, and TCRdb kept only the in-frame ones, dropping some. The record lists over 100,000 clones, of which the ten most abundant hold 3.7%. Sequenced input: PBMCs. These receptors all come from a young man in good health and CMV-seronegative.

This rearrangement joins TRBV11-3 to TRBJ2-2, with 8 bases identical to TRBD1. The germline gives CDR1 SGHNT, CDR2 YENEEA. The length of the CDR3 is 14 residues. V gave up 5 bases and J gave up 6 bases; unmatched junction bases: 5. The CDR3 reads CASSNTQGAGELFF. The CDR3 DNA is TGTGCCAGCAGCAACACACAGGGGGCCGGGGAGCTGTTTTTT.

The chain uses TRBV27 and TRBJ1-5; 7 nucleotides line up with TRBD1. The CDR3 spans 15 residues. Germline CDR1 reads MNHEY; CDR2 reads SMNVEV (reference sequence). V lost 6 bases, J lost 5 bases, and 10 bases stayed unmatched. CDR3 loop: CASRSGTVPYQPQHF. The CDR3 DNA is TGTGCCAGCAGGTCCGGGACAGTCCCTTATCAGCCCCAGCATTTT.

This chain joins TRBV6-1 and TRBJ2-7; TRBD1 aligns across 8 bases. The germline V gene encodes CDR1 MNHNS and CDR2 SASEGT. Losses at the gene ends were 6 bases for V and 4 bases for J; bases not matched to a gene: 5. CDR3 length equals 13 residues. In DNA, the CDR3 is TGTGCCAGCAGGCAGGGGGCGAGATACGAGCAGTACTTC. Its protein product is CASRQGARYEQYF.

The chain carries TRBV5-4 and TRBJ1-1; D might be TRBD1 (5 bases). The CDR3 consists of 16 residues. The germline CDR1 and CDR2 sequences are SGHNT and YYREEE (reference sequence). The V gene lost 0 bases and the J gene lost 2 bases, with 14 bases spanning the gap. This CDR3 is CASSLDQGRFNTEAFF. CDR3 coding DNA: TGTGCCAGCAGCTTGGATCAGGGAAGGTTTAACACTGAAGCTTTCTTT.

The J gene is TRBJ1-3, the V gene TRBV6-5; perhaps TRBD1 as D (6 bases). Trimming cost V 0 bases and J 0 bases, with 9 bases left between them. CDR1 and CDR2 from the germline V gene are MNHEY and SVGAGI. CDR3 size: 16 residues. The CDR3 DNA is TGTGCCAGCAGTTACTCGGACAGTGACTCTGGAAACACCATATATTTT. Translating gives CASSYSDSDSGNTIYF.

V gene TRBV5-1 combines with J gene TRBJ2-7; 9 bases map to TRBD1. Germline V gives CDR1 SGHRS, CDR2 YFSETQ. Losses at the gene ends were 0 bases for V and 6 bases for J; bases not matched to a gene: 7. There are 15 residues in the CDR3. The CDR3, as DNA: TGCGCCAGCAGCTTGGCGGTGACAGGGGGACTCGAGCAGTACTTC. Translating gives CASSLAVTGGLEQYF.

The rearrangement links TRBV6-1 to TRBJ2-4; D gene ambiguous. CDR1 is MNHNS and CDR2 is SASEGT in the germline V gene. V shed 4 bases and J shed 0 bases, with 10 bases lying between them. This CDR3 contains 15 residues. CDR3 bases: TGTGCCAGCAGTGTCACAGAACTAGCCAAAAACATTCAGTACTTC. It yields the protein CASSVTELAKNIQYF.

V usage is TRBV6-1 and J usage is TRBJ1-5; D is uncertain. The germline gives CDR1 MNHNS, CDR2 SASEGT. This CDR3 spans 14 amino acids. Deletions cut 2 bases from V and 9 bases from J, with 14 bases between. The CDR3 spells CASSERYARWPQHF. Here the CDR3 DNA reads TGTGCCAGCAGTGAACGATACGCCCGGTGGCCCCAGCATTTT.